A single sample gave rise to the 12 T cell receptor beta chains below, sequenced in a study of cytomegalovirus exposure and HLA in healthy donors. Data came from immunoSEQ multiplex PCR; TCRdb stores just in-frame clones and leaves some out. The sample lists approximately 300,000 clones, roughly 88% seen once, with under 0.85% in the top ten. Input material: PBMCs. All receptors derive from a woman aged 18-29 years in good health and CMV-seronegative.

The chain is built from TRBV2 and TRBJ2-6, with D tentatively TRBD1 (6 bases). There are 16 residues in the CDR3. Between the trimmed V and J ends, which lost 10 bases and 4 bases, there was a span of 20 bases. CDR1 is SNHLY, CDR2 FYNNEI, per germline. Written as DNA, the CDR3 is TGTGCCACGATACAGGGAATCGGGGCCGGGGCCAACGTCCTGACTTTC. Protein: CATIQGIGAGANVLTF. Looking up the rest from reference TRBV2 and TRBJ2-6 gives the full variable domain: EPEVTQTPSHQVTQMGQEVILRCVPISNHLYFYWYRQILGQKVEFLVSFYNNEISEKSEIFDDQFSVERPDGSNFTLKIRSTKLEDSAMYFCATIQGIGAGANVLTFGAGSRLTVL.

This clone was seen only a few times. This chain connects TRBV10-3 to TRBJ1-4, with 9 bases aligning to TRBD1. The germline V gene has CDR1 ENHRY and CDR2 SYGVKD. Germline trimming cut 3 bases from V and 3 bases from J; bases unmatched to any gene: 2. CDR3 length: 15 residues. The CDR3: CAISEQGAANEKLFF. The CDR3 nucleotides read TGTGCCATCAGTGAACAGGGGGCGGCTAATGAAAAACTGTTTTTT.

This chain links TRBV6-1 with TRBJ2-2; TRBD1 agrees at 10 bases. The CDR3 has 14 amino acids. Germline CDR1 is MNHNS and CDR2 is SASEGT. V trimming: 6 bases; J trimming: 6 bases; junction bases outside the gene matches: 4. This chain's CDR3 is CASRGQGIAGELFF. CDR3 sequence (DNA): TGTGCCAGCAGGGGACAGGGGATTGCCGGGGAGCTGTTTTTT.

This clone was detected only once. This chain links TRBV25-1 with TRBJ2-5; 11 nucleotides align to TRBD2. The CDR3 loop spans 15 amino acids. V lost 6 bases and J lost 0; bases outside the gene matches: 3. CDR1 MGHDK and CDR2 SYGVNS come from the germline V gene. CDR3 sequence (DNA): TGTGCCAGCAGCCCGGGACTAGCGGACCAAGAGACCCAGTACTTC. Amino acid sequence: CASSPGLADQETQYF.

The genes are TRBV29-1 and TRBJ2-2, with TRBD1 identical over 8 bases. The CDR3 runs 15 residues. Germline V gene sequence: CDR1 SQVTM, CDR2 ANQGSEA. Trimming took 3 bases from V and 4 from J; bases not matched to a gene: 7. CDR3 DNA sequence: TGCAGCGTTGAGGGGCAGGGGGCTCGCACCGGGGAGCTGTTTTTT. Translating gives CSVEGQGARTGELFF.

The DNA of the CDR3 is TGCAGCGTTGTGGGGCTAGCGGACTACGGGGGTGAGCAGTTCTTC. It encodes CSVVGLADYGGEQFF. The chain employs TRBV29-1 and TRBJ2-1; 7 bases align to TRBD2. Trimming removed 4 bases from V and 9 bases from J; junction bases left unmatched: 15. Germline V lookup: CDR1 SQVTM, CDR2 ANQGSEA. The CDR3 consists of 15 residues.

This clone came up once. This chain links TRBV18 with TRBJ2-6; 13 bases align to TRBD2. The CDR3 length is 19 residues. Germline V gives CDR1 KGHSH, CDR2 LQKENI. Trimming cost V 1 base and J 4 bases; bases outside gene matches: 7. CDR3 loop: CASSPQLAGGPAGANVLTF. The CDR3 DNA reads TGTGCCAGCTCACCACAACTAGCGGGAGGGCCAGCCGGGGCCAACGTCCTGACTTTC.

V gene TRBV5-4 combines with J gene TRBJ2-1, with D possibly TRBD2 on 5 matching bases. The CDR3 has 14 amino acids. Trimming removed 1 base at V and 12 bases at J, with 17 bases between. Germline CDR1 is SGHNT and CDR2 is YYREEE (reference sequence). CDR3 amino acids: CASSLFDIALTQFF. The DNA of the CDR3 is TGTGCCAGCAGCTTGTTCGACATAGCGCTAACGCAGTTCTTC.

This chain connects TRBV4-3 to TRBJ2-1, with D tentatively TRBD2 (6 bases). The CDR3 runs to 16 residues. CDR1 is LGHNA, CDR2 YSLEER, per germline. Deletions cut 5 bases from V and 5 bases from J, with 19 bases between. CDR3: CASSAGSFVWDNEQFF. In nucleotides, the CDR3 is TGCGCCAGCAGCGCGGGGAGCTTTGTTTGGGACAATGAGCAGTTCTTC.

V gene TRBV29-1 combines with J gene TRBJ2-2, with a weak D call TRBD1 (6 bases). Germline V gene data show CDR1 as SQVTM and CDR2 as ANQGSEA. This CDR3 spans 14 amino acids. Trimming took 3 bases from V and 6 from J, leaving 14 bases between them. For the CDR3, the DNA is TGCAGCGTTGAGCCTCTCCCAGGGGCCGGGGAGCTGTTTTTT. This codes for CSVEPLPGAGELFF.

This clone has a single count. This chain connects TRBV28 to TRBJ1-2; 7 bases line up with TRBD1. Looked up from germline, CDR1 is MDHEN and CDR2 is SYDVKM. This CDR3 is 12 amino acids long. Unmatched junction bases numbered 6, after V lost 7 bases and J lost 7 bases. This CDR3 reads CASNRDSPGYTF. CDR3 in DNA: TGTGCCAGCAATCGGGACAGCCCTGGCTACACCTTC.

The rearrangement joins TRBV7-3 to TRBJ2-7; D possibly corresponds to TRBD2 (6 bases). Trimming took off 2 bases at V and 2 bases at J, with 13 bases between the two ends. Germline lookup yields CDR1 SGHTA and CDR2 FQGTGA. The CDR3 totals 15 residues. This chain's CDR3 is CASSLGGTGAYEQYF. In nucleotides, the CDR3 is TGTGCCAGCAGCTTAGGGGGGACGGGAGCCTACGAGCAGTACTTC.